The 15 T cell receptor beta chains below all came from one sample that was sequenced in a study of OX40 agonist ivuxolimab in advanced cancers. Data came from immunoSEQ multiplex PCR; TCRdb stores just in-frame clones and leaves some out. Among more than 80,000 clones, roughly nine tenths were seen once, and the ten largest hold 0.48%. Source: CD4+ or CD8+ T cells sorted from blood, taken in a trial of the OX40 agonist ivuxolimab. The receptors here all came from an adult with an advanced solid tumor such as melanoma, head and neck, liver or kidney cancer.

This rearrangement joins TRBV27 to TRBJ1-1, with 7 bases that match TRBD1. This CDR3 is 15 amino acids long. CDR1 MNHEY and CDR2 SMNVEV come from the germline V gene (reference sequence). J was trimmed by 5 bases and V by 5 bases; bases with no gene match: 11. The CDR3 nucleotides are TGTGCCAGCAGTATTCGACAGGGTCGGAAGACTGAAGCTTTCTTT. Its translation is CASSIRQGRKTEAFF.

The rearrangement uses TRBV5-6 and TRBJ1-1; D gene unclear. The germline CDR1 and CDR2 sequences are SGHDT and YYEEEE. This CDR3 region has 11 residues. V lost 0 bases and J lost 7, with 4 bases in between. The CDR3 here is CASSLGYEAFF. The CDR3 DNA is TGTGCCAGCAGCTTGGGGTATGAAGCTTTCTTT.

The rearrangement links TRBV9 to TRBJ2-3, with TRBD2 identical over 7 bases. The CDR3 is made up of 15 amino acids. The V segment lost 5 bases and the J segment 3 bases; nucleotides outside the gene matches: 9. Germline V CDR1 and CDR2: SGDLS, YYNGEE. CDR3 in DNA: TGTGCCAGCAGACCGGGGGGTATTGAAACAGATACGCAGTATTTT. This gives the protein CASRPGGIETDTQYF.

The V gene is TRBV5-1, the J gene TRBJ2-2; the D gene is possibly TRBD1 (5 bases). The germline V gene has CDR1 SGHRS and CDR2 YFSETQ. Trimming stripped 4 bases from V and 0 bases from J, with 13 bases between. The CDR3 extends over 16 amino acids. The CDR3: CASSLQGPPNTGELFF. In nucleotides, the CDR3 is TGCGCCAGCAGCCTTCAGGGTCCCCCGAACACCGGGGAGCTGTTTTTT.

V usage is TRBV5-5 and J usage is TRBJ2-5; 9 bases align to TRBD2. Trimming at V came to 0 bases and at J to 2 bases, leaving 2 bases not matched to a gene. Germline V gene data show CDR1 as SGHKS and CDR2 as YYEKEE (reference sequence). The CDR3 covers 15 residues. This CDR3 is CASSLDSGRQETQYF. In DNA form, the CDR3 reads TGTGCCAGCAGCTTGGATAGCGGGAGACAAGAGACCCAGTACTTC.

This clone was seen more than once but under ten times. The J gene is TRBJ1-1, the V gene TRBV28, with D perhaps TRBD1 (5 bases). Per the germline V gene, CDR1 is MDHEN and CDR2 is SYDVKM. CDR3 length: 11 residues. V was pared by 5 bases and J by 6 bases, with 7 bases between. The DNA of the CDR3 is TGTGCCAGCAGTGGGGGGTCTGAAGCTTTCTTT. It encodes CASSGGSEAFF.

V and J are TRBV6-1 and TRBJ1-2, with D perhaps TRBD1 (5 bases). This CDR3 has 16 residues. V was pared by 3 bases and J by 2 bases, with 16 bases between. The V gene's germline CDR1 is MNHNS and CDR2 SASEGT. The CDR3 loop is CASSDPGRSDNYGYTF. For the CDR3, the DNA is TGTGCCAGCAGTGATCCGGGACGGAGTGACAACTATGGCTACACCTTC.

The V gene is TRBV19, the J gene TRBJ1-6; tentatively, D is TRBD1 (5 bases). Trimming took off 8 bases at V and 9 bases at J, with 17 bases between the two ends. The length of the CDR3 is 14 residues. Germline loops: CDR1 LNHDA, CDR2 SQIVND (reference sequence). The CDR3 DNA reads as TGTGCCAGTGAGTTGGCGGGGGGAGTTTCACCCCTCCACTTT. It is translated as CASELAGGVSPLHF.

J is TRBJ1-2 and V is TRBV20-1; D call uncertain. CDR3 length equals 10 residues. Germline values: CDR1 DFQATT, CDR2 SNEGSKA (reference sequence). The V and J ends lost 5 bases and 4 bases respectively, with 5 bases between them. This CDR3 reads CSALLYGYTF. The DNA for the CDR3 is TGCAGTGCTCTACTCTATGGCTACACCTTC.

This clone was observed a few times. The DNA for the CDR3 is TGTGCCAGCACCGAGGACAGGGGGAAGAAGACGCGGAACACTGAAGCTTTCTTT. Translating it yields CASTEDRGKKTRNTEAFF. The chain joins TRBV13 to TRBJ1-1; the match to TRBD1 covers 10 bases. Trimming removed 7 bases from V and 1 base from J; junction bases left unmatched: 15. This CDR3 spans 18 amino acids. Germline lookup yields CDR1 PRHDT and CDR2 FYEKMQ (reference sequence).

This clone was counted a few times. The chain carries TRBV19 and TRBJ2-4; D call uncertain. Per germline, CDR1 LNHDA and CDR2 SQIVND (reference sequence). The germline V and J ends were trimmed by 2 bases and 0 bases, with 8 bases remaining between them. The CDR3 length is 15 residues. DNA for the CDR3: TGTGCCAGTAGTATATCATCCCTAGCCAAAAACATTCAGTACTTC. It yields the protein CASSISSLAKNIQYF.

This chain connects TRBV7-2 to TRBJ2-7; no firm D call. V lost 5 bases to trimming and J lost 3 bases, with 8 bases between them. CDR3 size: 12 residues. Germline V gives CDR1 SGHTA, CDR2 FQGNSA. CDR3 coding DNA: TGTGCCAGCAGCCCCACGGGCTACGAGCAGTACTTC. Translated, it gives CASSPTGYEQYF.

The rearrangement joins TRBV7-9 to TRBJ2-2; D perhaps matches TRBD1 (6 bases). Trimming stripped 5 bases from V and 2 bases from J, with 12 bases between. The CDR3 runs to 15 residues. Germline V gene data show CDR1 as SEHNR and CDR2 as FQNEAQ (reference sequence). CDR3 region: CASSLDSPNTGELFF. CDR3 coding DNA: TGTGCCAGCAGCCTGGACAGCCCTAACACCGGGGAGCTGTTTTTT.

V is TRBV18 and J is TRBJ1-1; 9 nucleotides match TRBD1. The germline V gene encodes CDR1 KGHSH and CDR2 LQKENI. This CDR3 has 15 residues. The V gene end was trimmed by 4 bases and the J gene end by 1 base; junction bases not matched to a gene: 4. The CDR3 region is CASSLTGQGNTEAFF. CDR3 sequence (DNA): TGTGCCAGCTCACTGACGGGACAGGGGAACACTGAAGCTTTCTTT.

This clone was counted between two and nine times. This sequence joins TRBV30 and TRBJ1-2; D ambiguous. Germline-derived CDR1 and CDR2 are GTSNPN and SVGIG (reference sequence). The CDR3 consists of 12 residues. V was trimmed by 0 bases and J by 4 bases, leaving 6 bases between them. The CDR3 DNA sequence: TGTGCCTGGAGTGTATGGGGCTATGGCTACACCTTC. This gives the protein CAWSVWGYGYTF.